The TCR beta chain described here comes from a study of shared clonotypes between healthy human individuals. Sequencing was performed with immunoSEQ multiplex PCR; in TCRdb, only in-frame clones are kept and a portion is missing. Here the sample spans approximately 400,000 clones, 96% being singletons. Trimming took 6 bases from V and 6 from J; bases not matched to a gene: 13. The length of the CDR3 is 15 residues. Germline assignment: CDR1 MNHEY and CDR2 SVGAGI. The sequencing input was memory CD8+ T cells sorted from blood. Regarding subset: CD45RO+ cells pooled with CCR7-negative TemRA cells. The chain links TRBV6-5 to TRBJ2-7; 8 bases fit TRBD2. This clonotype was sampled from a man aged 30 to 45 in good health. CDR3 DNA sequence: TGTGCCAGCAGCCCCGGAGGACTAGCAAAGGCCGAGCAGTACTTC. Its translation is CASSPGGLAKAEQYF.